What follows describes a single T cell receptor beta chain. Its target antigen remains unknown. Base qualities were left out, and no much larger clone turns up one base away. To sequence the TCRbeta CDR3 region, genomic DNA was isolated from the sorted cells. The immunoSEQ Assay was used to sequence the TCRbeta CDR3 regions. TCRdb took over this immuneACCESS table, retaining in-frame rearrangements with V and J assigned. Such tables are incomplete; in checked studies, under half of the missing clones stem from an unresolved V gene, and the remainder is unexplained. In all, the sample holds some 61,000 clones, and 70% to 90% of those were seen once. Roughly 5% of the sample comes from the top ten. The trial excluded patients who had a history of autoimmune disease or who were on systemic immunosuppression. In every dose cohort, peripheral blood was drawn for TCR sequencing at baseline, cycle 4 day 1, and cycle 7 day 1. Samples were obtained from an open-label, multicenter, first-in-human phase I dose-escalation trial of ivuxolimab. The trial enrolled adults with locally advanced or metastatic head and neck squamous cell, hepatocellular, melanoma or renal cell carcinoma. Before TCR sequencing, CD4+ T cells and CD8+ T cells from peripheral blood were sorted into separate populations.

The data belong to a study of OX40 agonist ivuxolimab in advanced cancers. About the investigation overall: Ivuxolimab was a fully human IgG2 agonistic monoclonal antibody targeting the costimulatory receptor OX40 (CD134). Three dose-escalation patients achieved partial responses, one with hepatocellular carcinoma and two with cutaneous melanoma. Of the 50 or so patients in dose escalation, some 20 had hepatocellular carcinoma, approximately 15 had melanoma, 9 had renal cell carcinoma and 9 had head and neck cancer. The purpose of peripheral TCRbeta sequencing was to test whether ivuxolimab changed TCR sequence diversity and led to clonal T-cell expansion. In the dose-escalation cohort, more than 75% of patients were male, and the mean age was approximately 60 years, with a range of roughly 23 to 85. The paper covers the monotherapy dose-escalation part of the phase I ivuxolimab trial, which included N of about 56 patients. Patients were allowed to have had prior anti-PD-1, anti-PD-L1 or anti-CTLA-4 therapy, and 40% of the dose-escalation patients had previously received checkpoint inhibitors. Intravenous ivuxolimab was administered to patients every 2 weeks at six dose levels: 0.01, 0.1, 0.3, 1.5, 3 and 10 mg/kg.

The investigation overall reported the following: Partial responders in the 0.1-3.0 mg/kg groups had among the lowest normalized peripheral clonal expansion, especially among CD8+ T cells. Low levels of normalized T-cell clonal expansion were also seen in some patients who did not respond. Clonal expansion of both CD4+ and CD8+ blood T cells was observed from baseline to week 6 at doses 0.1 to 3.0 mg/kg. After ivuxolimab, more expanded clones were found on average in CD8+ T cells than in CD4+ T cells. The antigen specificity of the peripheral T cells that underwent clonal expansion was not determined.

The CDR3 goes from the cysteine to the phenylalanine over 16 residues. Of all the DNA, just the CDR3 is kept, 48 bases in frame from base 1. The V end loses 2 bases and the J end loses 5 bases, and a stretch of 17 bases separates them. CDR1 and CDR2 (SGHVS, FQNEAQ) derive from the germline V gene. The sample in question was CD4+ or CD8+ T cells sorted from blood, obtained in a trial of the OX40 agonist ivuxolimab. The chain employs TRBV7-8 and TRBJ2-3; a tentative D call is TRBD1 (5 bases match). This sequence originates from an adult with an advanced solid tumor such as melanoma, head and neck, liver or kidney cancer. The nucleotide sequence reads TGTGCCAGCAGCTTAAAATGGGCCAGCCAGGGAGATACGCAGTATTTT. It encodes CASSLKWASQGDTQYF.